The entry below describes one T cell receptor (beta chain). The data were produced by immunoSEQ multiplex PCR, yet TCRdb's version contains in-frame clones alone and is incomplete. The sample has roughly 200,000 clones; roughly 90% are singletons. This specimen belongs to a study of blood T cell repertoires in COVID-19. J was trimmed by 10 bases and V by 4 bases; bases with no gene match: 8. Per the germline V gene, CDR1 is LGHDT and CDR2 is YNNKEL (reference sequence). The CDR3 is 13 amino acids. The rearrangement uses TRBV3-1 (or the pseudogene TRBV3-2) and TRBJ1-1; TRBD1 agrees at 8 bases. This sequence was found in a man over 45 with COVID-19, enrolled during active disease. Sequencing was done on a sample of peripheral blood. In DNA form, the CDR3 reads TGTGCCAGCAGCCCCGGACAGGGTGGGACAGCTTTCTTT. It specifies CASSPGQGGTAFF.